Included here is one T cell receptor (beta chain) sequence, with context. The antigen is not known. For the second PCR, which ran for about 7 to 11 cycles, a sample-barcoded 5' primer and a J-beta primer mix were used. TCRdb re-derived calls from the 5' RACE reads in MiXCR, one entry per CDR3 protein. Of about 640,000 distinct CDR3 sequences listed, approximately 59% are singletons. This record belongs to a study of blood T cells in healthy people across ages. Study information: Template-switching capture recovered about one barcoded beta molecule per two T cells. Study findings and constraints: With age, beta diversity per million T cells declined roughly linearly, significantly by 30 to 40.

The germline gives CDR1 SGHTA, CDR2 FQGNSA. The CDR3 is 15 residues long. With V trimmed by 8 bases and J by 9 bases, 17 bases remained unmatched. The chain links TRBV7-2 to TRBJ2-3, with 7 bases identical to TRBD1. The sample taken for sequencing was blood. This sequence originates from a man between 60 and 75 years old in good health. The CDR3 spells CASVLDLQRRGTQYF. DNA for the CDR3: TGTGCCAGCGTCCTAGATTTACAGCGCAGGGGGACGCAGTATTTT. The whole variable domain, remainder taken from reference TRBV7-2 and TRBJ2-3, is GAGVSQSPSNKVTEKGKDVELRCDPISGHTALYWYRQSLGQGLEFLIYFQGNSAPDKSGLPSDRFSAERTGGSVSTLTIQRTQQEDSAVYLCASVLDLQRRGTQYFGPGTRLTVL.